This T cell receptor (beta chain) was sequenced during a study of OX40 agonist ivuxolimab in advanced cancers. Study-wide background: Patients achieving partial responses numbered three: one hepatocellular carcinoma case and two cutaneous melanoma cases.

Germline V gene data show CDR1 as SNHLY and CDR2 as FYNNEI. Trimming removed 6 bases from V and 7 bases from J, with 22 bases in between. This CDR3 comprises 16 residues. Using immunoSEQ multiplex PCR, the repertoire was profiled, and TCRdb retains in-frame clones only, with some absent. The profile shows 83,000 or so clones, around four fifths of them singletons. In this sample, this clone turned up a few times. The input for sequencing was CD4+ or CD8+ T cells sorted from blood, taken in a trial of the OX40 agonist ivuxolimab. The TCR sequence derives from an adult with an advanced solid tumor such as melanoma, head and neck, liver or kidney cancer. The V gene is TRBV2, the J gene TRBJ1-5; perhaps TRBD1 as D (5 bases). The chain's CDR3 is CASRESRDPPGQPQHF. CDR3 DNA sequence: TGTGCCAGCAGAGAATCGAGGGACCCCCCGGGCCAGCCCCAGCATTTT.